Each of the 24 T cell receptor beta chains below was sequenced from the same sample in a study of control samples from healthy donors and cancer patients. TCRdb's copy holds only in-frame clones and misses some; the assay was immunoSEQ multiplex PCR. The profile shows roughly 150,000 clones, about 93% of them singletons. Sequences were obtained from blood. These receptors all come from a woman between 25 and 40 years old in good health.

The chain carries TRBV6-5 and TRBJ1-1; no reliable D call. The V gene's germline CDR1 is MNHEY and CDR2 SVGAGI. The CDR3 is 11 amino acids. Trimming cost V 7 bases and J 5 bases, with 8 bases left between them. The CDR3 DNA reads as TGTGCCAGCACCATGGGGACTGAAGCTTTCTTT. This gives the protein CASTMGTEAFF.

V and J are TRBV28 and TRBJ2-5; 9 nucleotides match TRBD1. Trimming removed 4 bases from V and 5 bases from J; junction bases left unmatched: 11. Germline loops: CDR1 MDHEN, CDR2 SYDVKM. This CDR3 has 16 residues. The DNA of the CDR3 is TGTGCCAGCAGTTCGATGGACAGGGGAGCGAGGGAGACCCAGTACTTC. The encoded protein is CASSSMDRGARETQYF.

CDR3: CASSLRGGTDTQYF. DNA of the CDR3: TGCGCCAGCAGCCTTCGCGGGGGCACAGATACGCAGTATTTT. The chain links TRBV4-1 to TRBJ2-3, with D maybe TRBD2 (6 bases). The CDR3 spans 14 residues. V lost 4 bases, J lost 1 base, and 9 bases lay in between. Germline-derived CDR1 and CDR2 are MGHRA and YSYEKL.

CDR3 sequence (DNA): TGTGCCAGCTCACCCAACGGACTAGCGGGAAAAGAGACCCAGTACTTC. Amino acid sequence: CASSPNGLAGKETQYF. The chain joins TRBV18 to TRBJ2-5; 12 bases align to TRBD2. This CDR3 region has 16 residues. The junction had 5 bases not matched to a gene; V was cut back by 3 bases and J by 3 bases. Germline V lookup: CDR1 KGHSH, CDR2 LQKENI. The complete variable domain, with remaining parts taken from reference TRBV18 and TRBJ2-5, reads NAGVMQNPRHLVRRRGQEARLRCSPMKGHSHVYWYRQLPEEGLKFMVYLQKENIIDESGMPKERFSAEFPKEGPSILRIQQVVRGDSAAYFCASSPNGLAGKETQYFGPGTRLLVL.

The chain combines TRBV27 with TRBJ2-7, with D possibly TRBD2 on 6 matching bases. This CDR3 has 15 residues. V lost 4 bases to trimming and J lost 5 bases, with 18 bases between them. Germline V CDR1 and CDR2: MNHEY, SMNVEV (reference sequence). The CDR3 loop reads CASSSDRGKINEQYF. The CDR3 DNA reads TGTGCCAGCAGTTCCGACCGGGGGAAGATAAACGAGCAGTACTTC.

V usage is TRBV4-1 and J usage is TRBJ2-2, with TRBD2 matching over 12 bases. The germline V gene has CDR1 MGHRA and CDR2 YSYEKL. After removal of 1 base from V and 6 bases from J, the junction contained 3 bases not matched to a gene. The CDR3 sequence is 16 residues long. The CDR3 sequence: CASSQGTSGTAGELFF. In nucleotides, the CDR3 is TGCGCCAGCAGCCAAGGGACTAGCGGGACGGCCGGGGAGCTGTTTTTT.

This chain links TRBV5-6 with TRBJ1-1, with unresolved D. The CDR3 extends over 15 amino acids. V was shortened by 3 bases and J by 2 bases, with 14 bases between the two germline ends. CDR1 and CDR2 (germline): SGHDT, YYEEEE. The CDR3 DNA reads as TGTGCCAGCAGCTCTTCGACGGAGTTTAACACTGAAGCTTTCTTT. It translates to CASSSSTEFNTEAFF. The full variable domain, completed using reference TRBV5-6 and TRBJ1-1, is DAGVTQSPTHLIKTRGQQVTLRCSPKSGHDTVSWYQQALGQGPQFIFQYYEEEERQRGNFPDRFSGHQFPNYSSELNVNALLLGDSALYLCASSSSTEFNTEAFFGQGTRLTVV.

This clone was detected once. The rearrangement joins TRBV4-1 to TRBJ1-6, with D uncertain. Germline V gene sequence: CDR1 MGHRA, CDR2 YSYEKL. V was shortened by 2 bases and J by 10 bases, with 6 bases between the two germline ends. The CDR3 is 12 residues long. The CDR3 DNA reads as TGCGCCAGCAGCCAACAAGGGTCACCCCTCCACTTT. Residues: CASSQQGSPLHF.

The chain recombines TRBV15 with TRBJ2-5, with 8 bases aligning to TRBD2. Trimming at V came to 0 bases and at J to 4 bases, leaving 13 bases not matched to a gene. Germline V gene data show CDR1 as LNHNV and CDR2 as YYDKDF (reference sequence). This CDR3 spans 18 amino acids. CDR3 coding DNA: TGTGCCACCAGCAGAGATCGTTCGGGAGGGCCCTCGGGAGAGACCCAGTACTTC. Protein: CATSRDRSGGPSGETQYF.

J is TRBJ2-7 and V is TRBV30, with TRBD1 matching over 7 bases. The CDR3 covers 13 residues. J lost 6 bases, V lost 3 bases, and 8 bases had no gene match. Germline-derived CDR1 and CDR2 are GTSNPN and SVGIG (reference sequence). The CDR3 reads CAWSKDRVGEQYF. The CDR3 nucleotides read TGTGCCTGGAGCAAAGACAGGGTAGGCGAGCAGTACTTC.

The V gene is TRBV27, the J gene TRBJ1-1; D is ambiguous. Trimming shortened V by 7 bases and J by 1 base, and 10 bases separated the two germline ends. This CDR3 comprises 13 residues. Germline values: CDR1 MNHEY, CDR2 SMNVEV (reference sequence). The CDR3 here is CASKPDWNTEAFF. CDR3 DNA: TGTGCCAGCAAACCGGACTGGAACACTGAAGCTTTCTTT.

J is TRBJ2-1 and V is TRBV28; D gene ambiguous. Germline loops: CDR1 MDHEN, CDR2 SYDVKM. Between the trimmed V and J ends, which lost 9 bases and 6 bases, there was a span of 18 bases. The CDR3 runs 14 residues. This chain's CDR3 is CASHTAPLINEQFF. CDR3 coding DNA: TGTGCCAGTCATACGGCCCCCCTGATCAATGAGCAGTTCTTC. Looking up the rest from reference TRBV28 and TRBJ2-1 gives the full variable domain: DVKVTQSSRYLVKRTGEKVFLECVQDMDHENMFWYRQDPGLGLRLIYFSYDVKMKEKGDIPEGYSVSREKKERFSLILESASTNQTSMYLCASHTAPLINEQFFGPGTRLTVL.

This clone was recorded once. The rearrangement joins TRBV28 to TRBJ1-6; D uncertain. Trimming shortened V by 8 bases and J by 8 bases, and 16 bases separated the two germline ends. Germline V gene data show CDR1 as MDHEN and CDR2 as SYDVKM. The CDR3 runs to 14 residues. CDR3 nucleotide sequence: TGTGCCAGCCGAACCGGGTCAAACTATTCACCCCTCCACTTT. As protein: CASRTGSNYSPLHF.

This clone was recorded once. The gene calls are TRBV6-5 and TRBJ2-7; a possible D gene is TRBD1 (6 bases). Trimming pared 10 bases from V and 6 bases from J, leaving 25 bases between. The length of the CDR3 is 15 residues. Germline lookup yields CDR1 MNHEY and CDR2 SVGAGI. This CDR3 is CANRWFSGEDSEQYF. As DNA, the CDR3 is TGTGCCAACCGATGGTTTTCAGGGGAAGATTCCGAGCAGTACTTC.

This clone was seen once. This chain uses TRBV9 with TRBJ1-1; 9 bases are shared with TRBD1. Germline CDR1 and CDR2: SGDLS and YYNGEE. This CDR3 has 14 amino acids. The ends lost 4 bases at V and 1 base at J; junction bases unmatched: 2. In DNA, the CDR3 is TGTGCCAGCAGCCGGGGACAGGGGAACACTGAAGCTTTCTTT. It codes for CASSRGQGNTEAFF.

The genes are TRBV19 and TRBJ1-2; no clear D. This CDR3 is 12 amino acids long. V was cut by 3 bases and J by 8 bases, with 10 bases left in between. Looked up from germline, CDR1 is LNHDA and CDR2 is SQIVND (reference sequence). The DNA of the CDR3 is TGTGCCAGTAGTATTAGCGATGGAGGCTACACCTTC. Encoded protein: CASSISDGGYTF.

This chain connects TRBV6-5 to TRBJ2-7, with 8 bases lining up with TRBD2. Germline V gene data show CDR1 as MNHEY and CDR2 as SVGAGI. CDR3 size: 15 residues. The J segment lost 7 bases and the V segment lost 6 bases, leaving 14 bases of the junction unmatched. CDR3 sequence reads: CASRLAGETLLEQYF. In DNA, the CDR3 is TGTGCCAGCAGGCTAGCGGGTGAGACCTTGCTTGAGCAGTACTTC.

This clone is a singleton in its sample. The chain combines TRBV5-1 with TRBJ2-3; D perhaps matches TRBD2 (6 bases). The CDR3 consists of 18 residues. The V gene's germline CDR1 is SGHRS and CDR2 YFSETQ. Deletions cut 4 bases from V and 0 bases from J, with 21 bases between. The CDR3 here is CASSRTAVGDWSTDTQYF. The CDR3, as DNA: TGCGCCAGCAGCCGGACGGCCGTTGGGGACTGGAGCACAGATACGCAGTATTTT.

The chain carries TRBV19 and TRBJ1-2; D is unresolved. The CDR3 is made up of 14 amino acids. The V gene's germline CDR1 is LNHDA and CDR2 SQIVND (reference sequence). Trimming took 5 bases from V and 0 from J, leaving 10 bases between them. CDR3 DNA: TGTGCCAGTAGTTCTACACGATCTAACTATGGCTACACCTTC. It encodes CASSSTRSNYGYTF.

V gene TRBV10-3 combines with J gene TRBJ1-2, with a possible D match to TRBD1 (6 bases). V was shortened by 0 bases and J by 1 base, with 15 bases between the two germline ends. Germline CDR1 and CDR2: ENHRY and SYGVKD. The CDR3 runs to 17 residues. In DNA, the CDR3 is TGTGCCATCAGTGAGTCGGAGATCAGAGGGGGTAACTATGGCTACACCTTC. It translates to CAISESEIRGGNYGYTF.

The V call is TRBV18, the J call TRBJ1-1; tentative D call: TRBD1 (5 bases). V was clipped by 2 bases and J by 0 bases, with 7 bases between them. The CDR3 length is 14 residues. Germline V gene sequence: CDR1 KGHSH, CDR2 LQKENI. CDR3 sequence reads: CASSPGGLNTEAFF. CDR3 nucleotide sequence: TGTGCCAGCTCACCAGGGGGACTGAACACTGAAGCTTTCTTT.

This rearrangement joins TRBV24-1 to TRBJ2-7, with D tentatively TRBD2 (5 bases). Germline V gene sequence: CDR1 KGHDR, CDR2 SFDVKD. V shed 8 bases and J shed 1 base, with 14 bases lying between them. CDR3 length equals 14 residues. CDR3 sequence (DNA): TGTGCCACCAAGGGCAGGACTTCTTCCTACGAGCAGTACTTC. Translating gives CATKGRTSSYEQYF.

This chain's CDR3 is CSAERTFAGWVSGNTIYF. In DNA form, the CDR3 reads TGCAGCGCAGAACGGACGTTTGCAGGGTGGGTTTCTGGAAACACCATATATTTT. The V call is TRBV29-1, the J call TRBJ1-3; a weak D match, TRBD1 (5 bases). CDR3 length equals 18 residues. CDR1 SQVTM and CDR2 ANQGSEA come from the germline V gene. V gave up 7 bases and J gave up 1 base, with 26 bases separating them.

The V gene is TRBV10-3, the J gene TRBJ2-1, with D hard to call. The CDR3 consists of 15 residues. Germline V gives CDR1 ENHRY, CDR2 SYGVKD. Trimming stripped 4 bases from V and 0 bases from J, with 10 bases between. CDR3 in DNA: TGTGCCATCAGTGCGGGCTCGAGCTCCTACAATGAGCAGTTCTTC. Residues: CAISAGSSSYNEQFF.